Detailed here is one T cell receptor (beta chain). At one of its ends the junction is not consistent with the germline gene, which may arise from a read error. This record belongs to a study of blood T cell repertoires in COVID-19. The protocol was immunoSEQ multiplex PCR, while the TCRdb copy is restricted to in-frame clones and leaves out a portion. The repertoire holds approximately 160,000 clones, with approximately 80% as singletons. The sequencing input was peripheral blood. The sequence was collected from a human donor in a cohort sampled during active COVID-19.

In nucleotides, the CDR3 is TGTGCTAGCAGCTTAGTCGTGGGGCCTCGGCCACCAGAGACCCAGTACTTC. It codes for CASSLVVGPRPPETQYF. This sequence joins TRBV7-7 and TRBJ2-5; D is perhaps TRBD1 (5 bases). CDR1 is SSHAT and CDR2 is FNYEAQ in the germline V gene (reference sequence). This CDR3 comprises 17 residues.